These 25 T cell receptor beta chains were all obtained from the same sample, sequenced in a study of blood T cell repertoires in COVID-19. TCRdb's table, derived via immunoSEQ multiplex PCR, lists solely in-frame clones and lacks some. The sample lists more than 70,000 clones, 65% to 90% occurring once. Sequenced sample: peripheral blood. The receptors were gathered from a man in his 60s with acute or convalescent COVID-19.

The chain links TRBV19 to TRBJ2-5; TRBD1 matches at 8 bases. CDR1 LNHDA and CDR2 SQIVND come from the germline V gene (reference sequence). Trimming took 3 bases from V and 4 from J; bases not matched to a gene: 7. The CDR3 extends over 15 amino acids. The CDR3 sequence: CASSMIRQGAETQYF. For the CDR3, the DNA is TGTGCCAGTAGTATGATTCGGCAGGGGGCAGAGACCCAGTACTTC.

This chain links TRBV9 with TRBJ2-1, with 7 bases lining up with TRBD2. CDR3 size: 15 residues. Trimming at V came to 4 bases and at J to 4 bases, leaving 8 bases not matched to a gene. Germline lookup yields CDR1 SGDLS and CDR2 YYNGEE. CDR3 sequence (DNA): TGTGCCAGCAGCCCCCCTCCCGGGAGGTACAATGAGCAGTTCTTC. Translated: CASSPPPGRYNEQFF.

This rearrangement joins TRBV5-3 to TRBJ2-7, with a possible D match to TRBD2 (5 bases). TRBV5-3 falls under the ORF class, with uncertain function. Trimming stripped 8 bases from V and 2 bases from J, with 17 bases between. There are 14 residues in the CDR3. The chain's CDR3 is CASGRPGWAYEQYF. For the CDR3, the DNA is TGTGCCAGCGGACGACCGGGGTGGGCCTACGAGCAGTACTTC.

This chain connects TRBV6-6 to TRBJ1-3, with a tentative D call TRBD1 (5 bases). Trimming removed 6 bases from V and 0 bases from J, with 24 bases in between. Germline lookup yields CDR1 MNHNY and CDR2 SVGAGI (reference sequence). The CDR3 is made up of 19 amino acids. CDR3: CASSRTTRANPSSGNTIYF. CDR3 sequence (DNA): TGTGCCAGCAGCCGAACTACCAGGGCCAACCCAAGCTCTGGAAACACCATATATTTT.

This chain joins TRBV19 and TRBJ2-5; 13 bases map to TRBD2. The length of the CDR3 is 16 residues. Trimming removed 4 bases from V and 2 bases from J; junction bases left unmatched: 4. CDR1 and CDR2 (germline): LNHDA, SQIVND (reference sequence). The CDR3 DNA follows: TGTGCCAGTAGTAAACGGACTAGCGGGAGTCAAGAGACCCAGTACTTC. It encodes CASSKRTSGSQETQYF.

The count of this clone is one. V and J are TRBV5-1 and TRBJ2-7, with D possibly matching TRBD1 (5 bases). Between the trimmed V and J ends, which lost 0 bases and 6 bases, there was a span of 13 bases. Germline-derived CDR1 and CDR2 are SGHRS and YFSETQ. CDR3 length: 14 amino acids. CDR3 in DNA: TGCGCCAGCAGCTTGGTGGACACCCTCTCCGAGCAGTACTTC. Protein sequence: CASSLVDTLSEQYF. Full variable domain (remainder filled in from reference TRBV5-1 and TRBJ2-7): KAGVTQTPRYLIKTRGQQVTLSCSPISGHRSVSWYQQTPGQGLQFLFEYFSETQRNKGNFPGRFSGRQFSNSRSEMNVSTLELGDSALYLCASSLVDTLSEQYFGPGTRLTVT.

The chain recombines TRBV23-1 with TRBJ2-7, with TRBD1 as a possible D gene (5 bases). TRBV23-1 is an ORF, with its function uncertain. V dropped 2 bases and J dropped 0 bases, with 5 bases sitting between them. The CDR3 is 13 residues long. In DNA, the CDR3 is TGCGCCAGCAGTCAAGGACACTCCTACGAGCAGTACTTC. As protein: CASSQGHSYEQYF.

The chain joins TRBV5-1 to TRBJ2-3, with 8 bases lining up with TRBD2. Germline V CDR1 and CDR2: SGHRS, YFSETQ. CDR3 length equals 16 residues. V lost 4 bases to trimming and J lost 2 bases; unmatched junction nucleotides: 9. As DNA, the CDR3 is TGCGCCAGCAGCCAGGGTGGCGGGGGGAACACAGATACGCAGTATTTT. The encoded protein is CASSQGGGGNTDTQYF. Variable domain in full (rest from reference TRBV5-1 and TRBJ2-3): KAGVTQTPRYLIKTRGQQVTLSCSPISGHRSVSWYQQTPGQGLQFLFEYFSETQRNKGNFPGRFSGRQFSNSRSEMNVSTLELGDSALYLCASSQGGGGNTDTQYFGPGTRLTVL.

The genes are TRBV2 and TRBJ2-1; TRBD1 matches at 9 bases. Germline-derived CDR1 and CDR2 are SNHLY and FYNNEI. The CDR3 runs to 15 residues. V shed 7 bases, J shed 3 bases, and the junction held 7 bases outside the gene matches. CDR3 coding DNA: TGTGCCAGCACCTCGGACAGGGGAGGCTACAATGAGCAGTTCTTC. Its translation is CASTSDRGGYNEQFF.

J is TRBJ1-5 and V is TRBV6-1; D call uncertain. This CDR3 spans 12 amino acids. Germline CDR1 is MNHNS and CDR2 is SASEGT. V was clipped by 1 base and J by 9 bases, with 7 bases between them. CDR3 protein: CASSEVRGPQHF. The CDR3 DNA reads TGTGCCAGCAGTGAAGTCCGGGGGCCCCAGCATTTT.

The rearrangement joins TRBV6-1 to TRBJ1-5; the D is unclear. V was trimmed by 3 bases and J by 7 bases, leaving 16 bases between them. Per the germline V gene, CDR1 is MNHNS and CDR2 is SASEGT. The CDR3 covers 15 residues. CDR3 sequence reads: CASSDAVGSEQPQHF. The CDR3 DNA sequence: TGTGCCAGCAGTGATGCCGTCGGTAGCGAGCAGCCCCAGCATTTT.

This chain joins TRBV7-8 and TRBJ2-7, with 9 bases that match TRBD2. The length of the CDR3 is 16 residues. Trimming took 5 bases from V and 2 from J; bases not matched to a gene: 10. CDR1 is SGHVS, CDR2 FQNEAQ, per germline. CDR3 DNA: TGTGCCAGCAGCCTATCCTTAGCGGGGGCCGCCTACGAGCAGTACTTC. The encoded protein is CASSLSLAGAAYEQYF.

The V call is TRBV3-1 (or the pseudogene TRBV3-2), the J call TRBJ2-5; possible D gene TRBD2, 6 bases. The length of the CDR3 is 15 residues. Per germline, CDR1 LGHDT and CDR2 YNNKEL (reference sequence). V dropped 3 bases and J dropped 2 bases, with 13 bases sitting between them. In nucleotides, the CDR3 is TGTGCCAGCAGCCAGGCCGGACGGGGGCAAGAGACCCAGTACTTC. This encodes CASSQAGRGQETQYF.

The V gene is TRBV6-2 or TRBV6-3, the J gene TRBJ2-1, with 9 bases lining up with TRBD2. The germline gives CDR1 MNHEY, CDR2 SVGEGT. V dropped 4 bases and J dropped 6; count of bases not matched to a gene: 7. CDR3 length: 15 residues. The CDR3 DNA reads TGTGCCAGCAGTTCGGGCGGGGGGGCCGGCAATGAGCAGTTCTTC. This gives the protein CASSSGGGAGNEQFF.

The genes are TRBV28 and TRBJ1-1, with 7 bases matching TRBD1. Germline CDR1 reads MDHEN; CDR2 reads SYDVKM. The CDR3 totals 17 residues. The J segment lost 0 bases and the V segment lost 4 bases, leaving 11 bases of the junction unmatched. The CDR3 spells CASSSPRDSTMNTEAFF. The CDR3 DNA reads as TGTGCCAGCAGTTCCCCCCGGGACAGTACGATGAACACTGAAGCTTTCTTT.

V is TRBV5-1 and J is TRBJ1-2; D remains unclear. Per the germline V gene, CDR1 is SGHRS and CDR2 is YFSETQ. The V end lost 3 bases, the J end lost 6 bases, and 15 bases lay between the germline ends. The CDR3 consists of 14 residues. CDR3 DNA sequence: TGCGCCAGCAGCTCTGTGGAGGGCAAGCATGGCTACACCTTC. This codes for CASSSVEGKHGYTF.

The chain combines TRBV7-2 with TRBJ2-4; maybe TRBD1 (6 bases). The CDR3 runs to 17 residues. Trimming removed 2 bases from V and 0 bases from J, with 14 bases in between. Germline V gene sequence: CDR1 SGHTA, CDR2 FQGNSA. In DNA, the CDR3 is TGTGCCAGCAGCTTAACAGGGTTGAGGCTAGCCAAAAACATTCAGTACTTC. Translation: CASSLTGLRLAKNIQYF.

This chain uses TRBV12-3 or TRBV12-4 with TRBJ1-5; D remains ambiguous. Trimming shortened V by 3 bases and J by 1 base, and 4 bases separated the two germline ends. This CDR3 spans 13 amino acids. This CDR3 reads CASSFGSNQPQHF. The CDR3 DNA reads TGTGCCAGCAGTTTTGGCAGCAATCAGCCCCAGCATTTT.

The chain uses TRBV12-5 and TRBJ2-5; 8 positions match TRBD2. The germline CDR1 and CDR2 sequences are LGHNT and FRNRAP. This CDR3 contains 16 residues. V was clipped by 6 bases and J by 4 bases; unmatched bases: 13. CDR3: CASGLQTGGRVETQYF. In nucleotides, the CDR3 is TGTGCTAGTGGCCTTCAGACGGGGGGGCGGGTAGAGACCCAGTACTTC. The whole variable domain, remainder taken from reference TRBV12-5 and TRBJ2-5, is DARVTQTPRHKVTEMGQEVTMRCQPILGHNTVFWYRQTMMQGLELLAYFRNRAPLDDSGMPKDRFSAEMPDATLATLKIQPSEPRDSAVYFCASGLQTGGRVETQYFGPGTRLLVL.

The J gene is TRBJ2-7, the V gene TRBV27; 7 bases fit TRBD1. CDR3 size: 13 residues. V lost 6 bases and J lost 2; bases outside the gene matches: 4. Germline V CDR1 and CDR2: MNHEY, SMNVEV (reference sequence). This chain's CDR3 is CASRPGQTYEQYF. CDR3 coding DNA: TGTGCCAGCAGACCGGGACAGACCTACGAGCAGTACTTC.

The genes are TRBV7-3 and TRBJ2-3, with TRBD2 matching over 7 bases. The CDR3 has 16 amino acids. V lost 5 bases to trimming and J lost 1 base; unmatched junction nucleotides: 9. Germline-derived CDR1 and CDR2 are SGHTA and FQGTGA. The CDR3 loop reads CASSPQRGWGTDTQYF. CDR3 bases: TGTGCCAGCAGCCCCCAGCGGGGTTGGGGCACAGATACGCAGTATTTT.

The V gene is TRBV24-1, the J gene TRBJ2-2; D not resolved. CDR3 size: 15 residues. In germline, CDR1 is KGHDR, CDR2 SFDVKD. Trimming removed 4 bases at V and 6 bases at J, with 14 bases between. Here the CDR3 DNA reads TGTGCCACCAGTGACCCTATCAGGTTCCCCGGGGAGCTGTTTTTT. It translates to CATSDPIRFPGELFF.

The chain uses TRBV25-1 and TRBJ2-7; 9 bases line up with TRBD1. The V gene end was trimmed by 7 bases and the J gene end by 5 bases; junction bases not matched to a gene: 6. The CDR3 has 13 amino acids. The V gene's germline CDR1 is MGHDK and CDR2 SYGVNS. In DNA, the CDR3 is TGTGCCAGCATGACAGGGGGTGGGAACGAGCAGTACTTC. As protein: CASMTGGGNEQYF.

The V gene is TRBV11-2, the J gene TRBJ1-6; D is ambiguous. CDR3 size: 17 residues. V lost 1 base, J lost 4 bases, and 14 bases lay in between. Germline CDR1 and CDR2: SGHAT and FQNNGV. The CDR3 DNA sequence: TGTGCCAGCAGCTTAGGATCGAGGGCGGGATATAATTCACCCCTCCACTTT. Its protein is CASSLGSRAGYNSPLHF.

V is TRBV27 and J is TRBJ2-5; TRBD2 matches at 8 bases. CDR3 length: 15 residues. V lost 5 bases and J lost 5; bases outside the gene matches: 10. The V gene's germline CDR1 is MNHEY and CDR2 SMNVEV (reference sequence). The CDR3 DNA is TGTGCCAGCAGTGCCCGACTAGCGACCTTGGAGACCCAGTACTTC. Translation gives CASSARLATLETQYF.